This note documents a single TCR beta chain sequence. What it binds is not known. This clone may be a read error of a much larger clone one base away. The data originate from a study of blood T cells in healthy people across ages. Study background: Template switching picked up about one barcoded beta molecule for each two T cells. Whole-study results and caveats: Observed TCR beta diversity per million T cells went down as age went up. This fall followed a roughly linear course with age. The lack of PBMC sorting stopped any conclusive naive versus antigen-experienced comparison.

Germline CDR1 and CDR2: SGHAT and FQNNGV. The length of the CDR3 is 17 residues. Together with a sample-barcoded 5' primer, a J-beta primer mix was included in a second PCR lasting roughly 6 to 12 cycles. TCRdb reanalysed the 5' RACE reads using MiXCR and keeps one entry per CDR3 protein. This table holds hundreds of thousands of distinct CDR3 sequences, about 30% found once. Per sample, extraction of total RNA gave at least 5 micrograms in every case. Sequencing was performed on blood. The J gene is TRBJ2-7, the V gene TRBV11-2; D might be TRBD1 or TRBD2, each matching 5 bases. The TCR comes from a woman aged 80 or over in good health. The CDR3 DNA sequence: TGTGCCAGCAGCTTAGGCGTAGGGGACCACTCCTCCTACGAGCAGGACTTC. Translation: CASSLGVGDHSSYEQDF.